In its sample, the clone carrying this T cell receptor (beta chain) was seen many times. Its antigen is unidentified. Sequenced by immunoSEQ multiplex PCR; TCRdb stores in-frame clones only, minus some. The data contain over 2,000 clones, around 24% of them singletons. V lost 6 bases, J lost 0 bases, and 6 bases stayed unmatched. CDR1 is SGDLS, CDR2 YYNGEE, per germline. This CDR3 region has 15 residues. This record comes from a study of T cells in localized non-small cell lung cancer. The authors took atypia-free adjacent lung at least 2 cm from the tumor margin. Findings of the study overall: Median approximately 58 top-100 tumor clones were shared with paired adjacent lung. Clonality of T cells reached its maximum in uninvolved adjacent lung, surpassing tumor. Greater blood T cell density accompanied longer overall survival.

The receptor's source is a male donor older than 55 with stage I lung adenocarcinoma. This specimen was normal lung tissue next to the tumor, taken before any cancer treatment. The V call is TRBV9, the J call TRBJ2-3, with 8 bases that match TRBD1. The CDR3 DNA sequence: TGTGCCAGCAATACCCGGACAGGGAGCACAGATACGCAGTATTTT. Its translation: CASNTRTGSTDTQYF.